A selection of T cell receptor beta chains follows, all from one sample in a study of beta chain features in type 1 diabetes. Repertoires were generated with immunoSEQ multiplex PCR, while TCRdb's copy carries only in-frame clones and drops some. The sample lists around 160,000 clones, 40% to 55% occurring once. The sequenced sample consisted of Tregs from blood. The receptor source for this set is a man aged 18 to 29 in good health. Both conserved end residues are part of each CDR3. A D gene is named only where the DNA matches it firmly. The size of a clone is reported for some rows only, either as once, few or many, or as a class for expanded clones.

v_gene	j_gene	abundance	d_gene	CDR3aa	CDR3nt
TRBV19	TRBJ2-5	NA	NA	CASSAAYQETQYF	TGTGCCAGTAGTGCGGCGTATCAAGAGACCCAGTACTTC
TRBV13	TRBJ2-7	NA	TRBD1	CASSRPRDRVGEQYF	TGTGCCAGCAGCCGGCCCCGAGACAGGGTGGGTGAGCAGTACTTC
TRBV4-3	TRBJ2-1	NA	NA	CASSPDRVSYNEQFF	TGCGCCAGCAGCCCGGACAGAGTCTCCTACAATGAGCAGTTCTTC
TRBV15	TRBJ2-7	few	TRBD2	CATRGPIGTSGSYYEQYF	TGTGCCACCCGTGGTCCCATTGGGACTAGCGGGTCCTACTACGAGCAGTACTTC
TRBV9	TRBJ2-7	NA	NA	CASSVRGAPSYEQYF	TGTGCCAGCAGCGTTCGTGGAGCCCCCTCCTACGAGCAGTACTTC
TRBV5-5	TRBJ1-1	few	NA	CASSLLAKNTEAFF	TGTGCCAGCAGCTTGTTGGCCAAGAACACTGAAGCTTTCTTT
TRBV28	TRBJ2-2	few	NA	CASSFRRWNTGTGELFF	TGTGCCAGCAGTTTCCGTAGGTGGAATACGGGCACCGGGGAGCTGTTTTTT
TRBV28	TRBJ1-2	NA	NA	CASSLTRQPPYGYTF	TGTGCCAGCAGTTTAACGCGACAGCCTCCCTATGGCTACACCTTC
TRBV7-9	TRBJ1-2	NA	NA	CASRKQGHGYTF	TGTGCCAGCAGGAAACAGGGACATGGCTACACCTTC
TRBV6-1	TRBJ2-7	NA	TRBD1	CASSVGTGTVYEQYF	TGTGCCAGCAGTGTGGGGACAGGTACAGTCTACGAGCAGTACTTC
TRBV18	TRBJ1-5	few	NA	CASSPDQNQPQHF	TGTGCCAGCTCACCAGATCAGAATCAGCCCCAGCATTTT
TRBV7-3	TRBJ2-1	NA	TRBD1	CASSLRGQENEQFF	TGTGCCAGCAGCTTACGGGGACAGGAGAATGAGCAGTTCTTC
TRBV10-3	TRBJ2-3	NA	TRBD1	CAISGISTGLGTDTQYF	TGTGCCATCAGTGGGATTTCGACAGGGCTGGGCACAGATACGCAGTATTTT
TRBV5-1	TRBJ2-7	NA	TRBD1	CASSLVGTGPYEQYF	TGCGCCAGCAGCTTGGTTGGGACAGGGCCTTACGAGCAGTACTTC
TRBV5-1	TRBJ1-1	NA	NA	CASSIQGEAFF	TGCGCCAGCAGCATCCAGGGTGAAGCTTTCTTT